Listed here are 17 T cell receptor beta chains from one sample, sequenced in a study of cytomegalovirus exposure and HLA in healthy donors. Primers included in the PCR were 60 Vbeta and 13 Jbeta primers. Produced via immunoSEQ multiplex PCR; TCRdb's table is partial and in-frame only. The sample yields 200,000 to 300,000 clones, roughly four fifths seen once. Sequenced: PBMCs. These receptors came from a woman aged 55-69 years in good health and CMV-seropositive.

The chain employs TRBV27 and TRBJ1-1; the match to TRBD1 covers 7 bases. CDR1 and CDR2 from the germline V gene are MNHEY and SMNVEV (reference sequence). The J segment lost 4 bases and the V segment lost 5 bases, leaving 7 bases of the junction unmatched. This CDR3 is built from 14 residues. In DNA form, the CDR3 reads TGTGCCAGCAGTGTAACAGGGGTAGGCACTGAAGCTTTCTTT. Residues: CASSVTGVGTEAFF.

The chain uses TRBV27 and TRBJ2-7; 9 nucleotides match TRBD1. V gave up 4 bases and J gave up 2 bases; unmatched junction bases: 3. CDR3 length: 14 amino acids. Germline CDR1 reads MNHEY; CDR2 reads SMNVEV (reference sequence). CDR3 coding DNA: TGTGCCAGCAGTTCCGGGACAGGGCCCTACGAGCAGTACTTC. This encodes CASSSGTGPYEQYF.

The genes are TRBV28 and TRBJ1-4; D uncertain. Germline-derived CDR1 and CDR2 are MDHEN and SYDVKM. The CDR3 extends over 14 amino acids. V was clipped by 6 bases and J by 8 bases, with 16 bases between them. The CDR3 region has the DNA TGTGCCAGCAGCCGGGTTTCAGGAGGAGAAAAACTGTTTTTT. Translation gives CASSRVSGGEKLFF.

The J gene is TRBJ2-7, the V gene TRBV25-1, with D maybe TRBD2 (5 bases). Germline-derived CDR1 and CDR2 are MGHDK and SYGVNS. The CDR3 spans 15 residues. V shed 11 bases and J shed 3 bases, with 23 bases lying between them. In nucleotides, the CDR3 is TGTGCCCCTACCGGCGCGGCGGGCATAAACTACGAGCAGTACTTC. Translation: CAPTGAAGINYEQYF.

V usage is TRBV7-3 and J usage is TRBJ1-2; D remains unclear. Germline V gene data show CDR1 as SGHTA and CDR2 as FQGTGA. V lost 1 base, J lost 7 bases, and 10 bases lay in between. The length of the CDR3 is 13 residues. The CDR3 sequence is CASSLMGGGGYTF. CDR3 DNA sequence: TGTGCCAGCAGCTTAATGGGAGGCGGTGGCTACACCTTC.

V is TRBV30 and J is TRBJ2-3, with 7 bases that match TRBD2. The CDR3 is 16 residues long. V shed 1 base, J shed 6 bases, and the junction held 13 bases outside the gene matches. Per the germline V gene, CDR1 is GTSNPN and CDR2 is SVGIG (reference sequence). The CDR3 coding sequence is TGTGCCTGGAGTGCGTGGGGGGGGAGGGGAAGGGATACGCAGTATTTT. This encodes CAWSAWGGRGRDTQYF.

In DNA, the CDR3 is TGTGCCAGCCGCCCCCCCAGCTCCTACAATGAGCAGTTCTTC. It encodes CASRPPSSYNEQFF. The chain is built from TRBV7-9 and TRBJ2-1; D ambiguous. The CDR3 consists of 14 residues. Germline V gene lookup returns CDR1 SEHNR and CDR2 FQNEAQ (reference sequence). Trimming removed 8 bases from V and 0 bases from J, with 11 bases in between.

The table lists this clone with a few counts. V is TRBV6-5 and J is TRBJ2-3; TRBD2 might be the D (6 bases). Trimming removed 2 bases from V and 2 bases from J, with 11 bases in between. The CDR3 is made up of 15 amino acids. In germline, CDR1 is MNHEY, CDR2 SVGAGI. The CDR3 loop is CASSYAGSLTDTQYF. DNA of the CDR3: TGTGCCAGCAGTTACGCGGGATCCCTCACAGATACGCAGTATTTT.

The V call is TRBV27, the J call TRBJ1-5, with D uncertain. The CDR3 consists of 13 residues. Trimming removed 0 bases at V and 5 bases at J, with 5 bases between. Germline V CDR1 and CDR2: MNHEY, SMNVEV (reference sequence). The chain's CDR3 is CASSLSFYQPQHF. The CDR3, as DNA: TGTGCCAGCAGTTTATCGTTCTATCAGCCCCAGCATTTT.

The rearrangement joins TRBV5-4 to TRBJ2-3; 7 nucleotides line up with TRBD2. The germline V gene has CDR1 SGHNT and CDR2 YYREEE (reference sequence). The trim removed 4 bases at V and 6 bases at J, leaving 11 bases unmatched. CDR3 size: 15 residues. The CDR3 reads CASSRPAGVGDTQYF. The CDR3 coding sequence is TGTGCCAGCAGCCGCCCCGCGGGAGTAGGCGATACGCAGTATTTT.

This clone has a handful of counts. The chain uses TRBV28 and TRBJ1-1, with 7 nucleotides matching TRBD1. CDR1 MDHEN and CDR2 SYDVKM come from the germline V gene. The trim removed 5 bases at V and 2 bases at J, leaving 5 bases unmatched. This CDR3 region has 14 residues. The chain's CDR3 is CASSPGQVNTEAFF. In nucleotides, the CDR3 is TGTGCCAGCAGTCCAGGACAGGTTAACACTGAAGCTTTCTTT.

CDR3 DNA: TGTGCCACCAGCAGACTAGCGGGAGGGCCGAAATACAATGAGCAGTTCTTC. It specifies CATSRLAGGPKYNEQFF. This chain links TRBV15 with TRBJ2-1; 12 positions match TRBD2. With 2 bases clipped from V and 4 bases from J, the junction kept 6 bases outside the gene matches. This CDR3 has 17 residues. Germline CDR1 LNHNV, CDR2 YYDKDF (reference sequence). The variable domain in full, completed from reference TRBV15 and TRBJ2-1, reads DAMVIQNPRYQVTQFGKPVTLSCSQTLNHNVMYWYQQKSSQAPKLLFHYYDKDFNNEADTPDNFQSRRPNTSFCFLDIRSPGLGDTAMYLCATSRLAGGPKYNEQFFGPGTRLTVL.

The chain carries TRBV2 and TRBJ2-1, with 7 bases fitting TRBD1. Germline CDR1 SNHLY, CDR2 FYNNEI. Unmatched junction bases numbered 5, after V lost 1 base and J lost 5 bases. There are 15 residues in the CDR3. Written as DNA, the CDR3 is TGTGCCAGCAGTGAAGGCAGGGGGATAAACAATGAGCAGTTCTTC. Translated, it gives CASSEGRGINNEQFF.

The V and J genes are TRBV5-1 and TRBJ2-1, with D maybe TRBD2 (6 bases). This CDR3 has 15 residues. Germline CDR1 SGHRS, CDR2 YFSETQ. V shed 5 bases and J shed 0 bases, with 12 bases lying between them. The CDR3 DNA reads as TGCGCCAGCAGAGTAGCGGATAGCTCCTACAATGAGCAGTTCTTC. Translating gives CASRVADSSYNEQFF.

The chain joins TRBV28 to TRBJ2-4, with D perhaps matching TRBD2 (5 bases). The V end was cut by 6 bases, the J end by 9 bases, with 9 bases between. Germline CDR1 reads MDHEN; CDR2 reads SYDVKM. This CDR3 is 11 amino acids long. CDR3 nucleotides: TGTGCCAGCAGAGGACTTGTCATTCAGTACTTC. The encoded protein is CASRGLVIQYF.

The chain links TRBV5-5 to TRBJ1-1; D remains ambiguous. The CDR3 is 12 amino acids. Germline lookup yields CDR1 SGHKS and CDR2 YYEKEE (reference sequence). With 2 bases removed from V and 8 bases from J, the gap between germline ends came to 10 bases. The CDR3: CASSFWSTEAFF. CDR3 sequence (DNA): TGTGCCAGCAGCTTCTGGTCGACAGAAGCTTTCTTT.

This chain joins TRBV6-1 and TRBJ2-3, with 10 bases fitting TRBD2. The J segment lost 4 bases and the V segment lost 8 bases, leaving 6 bases of the junction unmatched. Germline lookup yields CDR1 MNHNS and CDR2 SASEGT. This CDR3 spans 14 amino acids. The chain's CDR3 is CASFASGRADTQYF. The DNA of the CDR3 is TGTGCCAGCTTTGCTAGCGGGAGAGCAGATACGCAGTATTTT.